These T cell receptor beta chains were read from a single sample in a study of PD-1 blockade in mismatch repair-deficient tumors. The assay was immunoSEQ multiplex PCR, and TCRdb's table has in-frame clones only and misses some. The top ten hold approximately 5% of the sample, which has over 100,000 clones, 65% to 80% seen once. Sample: peripheral blood, taken about 60 weeks after starting pembrolizumab. The receptors were gathered from an adult with mismatch repair-deficient cancer. Both conserved end residues are trimmed from each CDR3.

V	J	CDR3
TRBV13	TRBJ2-7	ASSGPGLANYEQY
TRBV27	TRBJ1-2	ASSSWTRNGYT
TRBV5-1	TRBJ2-1	ASSFANEQF
TRBV5-6	TRBJ2-3	ASSTLSTDTQY
TRBV9	TRBJ1-4	ASSGGTVINEKLF
TRBV5-1	TRBJ1-1	ASSSDIQNTEAF
TRBV9	TRBJ2-7	ASSVAGLEEQY
TRBV5-5	TRBJ1-1	ASSLALVNTEAF
TRBV7-9	TRBJ2-7	ASSLGVAGEAYEQY
TRBV4-3	TRBJ1-2	ASSLGTANYGYT
TRBV4-3	TRBJ2-4	ASSQGLVAKNIQY
TRBV5-4	TRBJ1-1	ASSLTARGDTEAF
TRBV9	TRBJ2-3	ASSPWIADTDTQY
TRBV10-2	TRBJ1-5	ASDTGWSNQPQH
TRBV7-6	TRBJ2-1	ASSFLAGVSYNEQF
TRBV18	TRBJ2-2	ASSAFLAGGQTGELF
TRBV9	TRBJ2-1	ASSPSGSSYNEQF
TRBV7-7	TRBJ2-2	ASSLVLGGGPHTGELF
TRBV11-2	TRBJ2-1	ASSLSWGYGAGIYNEQF
TRBV5-1	TRBJ2-1	ASSERSSYNEQF
TRBV11-2	TRBJ2-1	ASSPGLDRSYNEQF
TRBV5-4	TRBJ1-1	ASSRQGARGEAF
TRBV6-6	TRBJ2-5	ASSWSQETQY
TRBV2	TRBJ1-2	ASSPDRSYGYT
TRBV7-6	TRBJ2-1	ASSLYVGGTYNEQF
TRBV9	TRBJ1-2	ASSVDGAGGYT
TRBV5-1	TRBJ2-1	ASSLAEASPSNEQF
TRBV19	TRBJ1-1	ASLGPGGTEAF
TRBV5-1	TRBJ2-1	ASSLWGPGTRTNNEQF
TRBV11-3	TRBJ1-1	ASSDQGKEAF
TRBV2	TRBJ1-1	ASSATDRGRTEAF
TRBV13	TRBJ1-5	ASSSGNQPQH